The clone carrying this TCR beta chain was seen more than once but under ten times. As yet, its antigen is unknown. The sample originates from a study of cytomegalovirus exposure and HLA in healthy donors. General observations from the study: A missense DCLRE1C variant was associated with V- and J-gene trimming of TCR beta chains in a later analysis, and an independent cohort replicated the association.

After removal of 5 bases from V and 0 bases from J, the junction contained 4 bases not matched to a gene. Germline loops: CDR1 MGHRA, CDR2 YSYEKL. CDR3 length equals 15 residues. This PCR relied on a set of 60 Vbeta primers and 13 Jbeta primers. Some clones are missing from TCRdb's copy, which holds only in-frame ones; the method was immunoSEQ multiplex PCR. The sample carries fewer than 100,000 clones, around 82% recorded once. The chain recombines TRBV4-1 with TRBJ2-1; TRBD1 aligns across 7 bases. The sample was PBMCs. The sequence derives from a middle-aged man in good health and CMV-seronegative. The CDR3 DNA reads TGCGCCAGCAGCGAGGGGGACAGCTCCTACAATGAGCAGTTCTTC. Amino acid sequence: CASSEGDSSYNEQFF.